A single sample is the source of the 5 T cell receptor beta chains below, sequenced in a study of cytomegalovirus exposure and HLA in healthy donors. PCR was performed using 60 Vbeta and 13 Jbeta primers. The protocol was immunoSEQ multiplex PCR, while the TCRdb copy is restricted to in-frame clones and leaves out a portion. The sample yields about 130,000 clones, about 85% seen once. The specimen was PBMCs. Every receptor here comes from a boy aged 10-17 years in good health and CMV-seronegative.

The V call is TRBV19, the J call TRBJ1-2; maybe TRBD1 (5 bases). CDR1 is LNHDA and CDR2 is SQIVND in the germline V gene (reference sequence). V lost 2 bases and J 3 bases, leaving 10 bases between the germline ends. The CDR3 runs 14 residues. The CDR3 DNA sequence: TGTGCCAGTAGTATATATGGGGGGGACTATGGCTACACCTTC. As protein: CASSIYGGDYGYTF.

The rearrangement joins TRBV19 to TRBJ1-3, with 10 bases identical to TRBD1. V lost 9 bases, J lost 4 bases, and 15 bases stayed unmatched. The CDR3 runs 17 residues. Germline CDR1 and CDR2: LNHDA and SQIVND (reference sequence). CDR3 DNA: TGTGCCAGCTGGGGTGGGACAGGGGATTTTTCCGGAAACACCATATATTTT. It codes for CASWGGTGDFSGNTIYF. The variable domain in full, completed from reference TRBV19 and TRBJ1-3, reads DGGITQSPKYLFRKEGQNVTLSCEQNLNHDAMYWYRQDPGQGLRLIYYSQIVNDFQKGDIAEGYSVSREKKESFPLTVTSAQKNPTAFYLCASWGGTGDFSGNTIYFGEGSWLTVV.

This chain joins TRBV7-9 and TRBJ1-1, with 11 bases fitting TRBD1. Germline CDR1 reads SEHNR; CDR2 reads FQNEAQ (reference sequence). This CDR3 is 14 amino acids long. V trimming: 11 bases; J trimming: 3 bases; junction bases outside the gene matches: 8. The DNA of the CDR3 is TGTGCCGGACAGGGGGCGGAGGTGGACACTGAAGCTTTCTTT. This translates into CAGQGAEVDTEAFF.

The CDR3 spells CAISDPRKGDADTEAFF. CDR3 nucleotides: TGTGCCATCAGTGATCCCCGGAAGGGGGATGCGGACACTGAAGCTTTCTTT. The V and J genes are TRBV10-3 and TRBJ1-1; tentatively, D is TRBD1 (6 bases). With 3 bases removed from V and 3 bases from J, the gap between germline ends came to 20 bases. CDR1 is ENHRY, CDR2 SYGVKD, per germline. The CDR3 runs to 17 residues.

The chain's CDR3 is CASSTDRGLEYGYTF. DNA for the CDR3: TGCGCCAGCAGCACAGACAGGGGCCTTGAGTATGGCTACACCTTC. This sequence joins TRBV5-1 and TRBJ1-2, with 8 bases identical to TRBD1. There are 15 residues in the CDR3. CDR1 is SGHRS, CDR2 YFSETQ, per germline. V lost 4 bases to trimming and J lost 5 bases; unmatched junction nucleotides: 10.